This TCR beta chain was profiled in a study of blood T cell repertoires in COVID-19. Looking at the study overall: Acute and convalescent COVID-19 samples came from the United States, Italy and Spain. The analysed material was cDNA or gDNA that came from T cells, B-cell-depleted T cells, or PBMCs.

Losses at the gene ends were 1 base for V and 6 bases for J; bases not matched to a gene: 6. Germline loops: CDR1 SGDLS, CDR2 YYNGEE. This CDR3 comprises 14 residues. As handled by the study authors: Researchers report that nucleated cell counts were estimated from reference gene primer amplification. Only in-frame clones appear in the TCRdb table, and some are missing; sequencing was by immunoSEQ multiplex PCR. The DNA gave D and trimming, while V, J and clone size come from that table. The sample holds approximately 90,000 clones; approximately 79% are singletons and the top ten take approximately 15%.

The receptor was derived from an elderly woman with acute or convalescent COVID-19. The chain carries TRBV9 and TRBJ1-1; 7 bases match TRBD1. The sequenced sample was peripheral blood. CDR3 sequence: CASSVTTGFAEAFF. The DNA of the CDR3 is TGTGCCAGCAGCGTAACGACAGGGTTCGCTGAAGCTTTCTTT. Complete variable domain (other parts from reference TRBV9 and TRBJ1-1): DSGVTQTPKHLITATGQRVTLRCSPRSGDLSVYWYQQSLDQGLQFLIQYYNGEERAKGNILERFSAQQFPDLHSELNLSSLELGDSALYFCASSVTTGFAEAFFGQGTRLTVV.